This T cell receptor (beta chain) was identified in a study of OX40 agonist ivuxolimab in advanced cancers. Study background: Age averaged about 62 years (range about 23 to 80), and roughly 80% were male.

As for this clone: Its antigen remains unknown.

The CDR3 length is 16 residues. Trimming removed 4 bases from V and 1 base from J, with 14 bases in between. Germline CDR1 is MNHEY and CDR2 is SVGAGI. Study-wide results and caveats: Nonresponders included some who also had low normalized T-cell clonal expansion.

Sequencing used immunoSEQ multiplex PCR; TCRdb keeps in-frame clones, though not all of them. The sample carries tens of thousands of clones, about nine tenths recorded once. Sequencing used CD4+ or CD8+ T cells sorted from blood, obtained in a trial of the OX40 agonist ivuxolimab. This chain uses TRBV6-5 with TRBJ2-1, with D perhaps matching TRBD2 (6 bases). The TCR originated in an adult with an advanced solid tumor such as melanoma, head and neck, liver or kidney cancer. CDR3 nucleotide sequence: TGTGCCAGCAGTTCAATTACCGGGAGATCCTACAATGAGCAGTTCTTC. This translates into CASSSITGRSYNEQFF.